The 8 T cell receptor beta chains listed next were all sequenced from one sample in a study of glioma-infiltrating T cells. Using RNA template, CDR3s of TCR alpha and beta were amplified with iRepertoire arm-PCR. TCRdb analysed the multiplex PCR reads with MiXCR anew, one entry per CDR3 protein. There are some 120,000 distinct CDR3 sequences in the sample; approximately 25% occur only once, and 12% to 15% lies in the top ten. Input material: glioma tissue, nonneoplastic brain tissue, or PBMCs (not recorded which). Receptors originate from a human donor with low-grade glioma or glioblastoma, undergoing nonglioma brain surgery, or in good health (not recorded which).

This clonotype was recorded many times. The chain links TRBV2 to TRBJ2-3; 9 bases fit TRBD1. Trimming removed 8 bases from V and 7 bases from J; junction bases left unmatched: 10. Germline V lookup: CDR1 SNHLY, CDR2 FYNNEI. The CDR3 spans 14 residues. The CDR3 DNA reads as TGTGCCAGCCCACAGGGGGCAGGTGAGAATACGCAGTATTTT. Translation: CASPQGAGENTQYF.

This clonotype was detected only a few times. The J gene is TRBJ1-6, the V gene TRBV7-9; D is unresolved. Trimming pared 3 bases from V and 11 bases from J, leaving 11 bases between. CDR3 length equals 13 residues. Germline CDR1 reads SEHNR; CDR2 reads FQNEAQ (reference sequence). The CDR3: CASSLGSQTPLHF. The CDR3 DNA reads TGTGCCAGCAGCTTGGGCAGCCAAACACCCCTCCACTTT. Full variable domain (outside the CDR3, taken from reference TRBV7-9 and TRBJ1-6): DTGVSQNPRHKITKRGQNVTFRCDPISEHNRLYWYRQTLGQGPEFLTYFQNEAQLEKSRLLSDRFSAERPKGSFSTLEIQRTEQGDSAMYLCASSLGSQTPLHFGNGTRLTVT.

This clonotype was observed many times. Here the CDR3 DNA reads TGTGCCATCAGCGCCCCCCCAGATACGCAGTATTTT. Its protein product is CAISAPPDTQYF. The V gene is TRBV10-3, the J gene TRBJ2-3, with D hard to call. Trimming pared 6 bases from V and 4 bases from J, leaving 8 bases between. CDR1 and CDR2 (germline): ENHRY, SYGVKD. The CDR3 loop spans 12 amino acids.

This clonotype showed up many times. The genes are TRBV18 and TRBJ1-5, with D maybe TRBD1 (6 bases). This CDR3 spans 14 amino acids. CDR1 and CDR2 from the germline V gene are KGHSH and LQKENI. The V gene lost 6 bases and the J gene lost 6 bases, with 15 bases spanning the gap. The CDR3 sequence is CASSLQGWAQPQHF. CDR3 coding DNA: TGTGCCAGCTCTCTCCAGGGGTGGGCTCAGCCCCAGCATTTT.

In regard to this clonotype: A much larger clone lies one base from this, so it may be a read error. This chain links TRBV4-1 with TRBJ1-4; no clear D gene. The CDR3 loop spans 15 amino acids. Germline CDR1 reads MGHRA; CDR2 reads YSYEKL. The CDR3 spells CASSQGAVPNEKVFF. CDR3 nucleotide sequence: TGCGCCAGCAGCCAAGGGGCAGTACCTAATGAAAAAGTGTTTTTT.

On this clonotype itself: A single base separates this from a much larger clone, so it may be a read error. This rearrangement joins TRBV4-1 to TRBJ2-3; D not resolved. Germline V gives CDR1 MGHRA, CDR2 YSYEKL. This CDR3 has 12 residues. Trimming left V 3 bases short and J 5 bases short, with 6 bases between. The CDR3 region has the DNA TGCGCCAGCAGCCATATCAGAGATACGCAGTATTTT. Encoded protein: CASSHIRDTQYF.

This clonotype was seen once. This may stem from a read error, because a much larger clone lies one nucleotide away. CDR3 sequence reads: CASSHGSQGGLNTESFF. The DNA for the CDR3 is TGCGCCAGCAGCCACGGGAGCCAGGGCGGACTGAACACTGAATCTTTCTTT. The chain employs TRBV4-1 and TRBJ1-1; weak D call: TRBD1 (5 bases). CDR3 length: 17 amino acids. Germline V gene sequence: CDR1 MGHRA, CDR2 YSYEKL.

In its sample, this clonotype was seen many times. V and J are TRBV7-2 and TRBJ1-2; TRBD1 is a possible D gene (5 bases). V lost 0 bases, J lost 4 bases, and 12 bases lay in between. The germline V gene has CDR1 SGHTA and CDR2 FQGNSA. This CDR3 region has 15 residues. For the CDR3, the DNA is TGTGCCAGCAGCTTAGCCCCTGGGGGGTCCTATGGCTACACCTTC. Protein product: CASSLAPGGSYGYTF. Variable domain in full (rest from reference TRBV7-2 and TRBJ1-2): GAGVSQSPSNKVTEKGKDVELRCDPISGHTALYWYRQSLGQGLEFLIYFQGNSAPDKSGLPSDRFSAERTGGSVSTLTIQRTQQEDSAVYLCASSLAPGGSYGYTFGSGTRLTVV.